The 25 T cell receptor beta chains presented below share a single source sample, sequenced in a study of blood T cell repertoires in COVID-19. Some clones are missing from TCRdb's copy, which holds only in-frame ones; the method was immunoSEQ multiplex PCR. The sample records roughly 160,000 clones, about 86% being singletons. The material sequenced was peripheral blood. Receptors were obtained from a woman in her seventies with COVID-19, enrolled during active disease.

The chain is built from TRBV6-5 and TRBJ2-5, with TRBD2 identical over 10 bases. The CDR3 extends over 13 amino acids. The V gene's germline CDR1 is MNHEY and CDR2 SVGAGI. V lost 6 bases and J lost 4; bases outside the gene matches: 2. CDR3 bases: TGTGCCAGCAGCCGGACTAGCGGAGAGACCCAGTACTTC. Protein product: CASSRTSGETQYF.

The chain joins TRBV2 to TRBJ1-2; TRBD1 aligns across 7 bases. This CDR3 is built from 18 residues. Germline loops: CDR1 SNHLY, CDR2 FYNNEI. V gave up 7 bases and J gave up 1 base; unmatched junction bases: 18. CDR3 in amino acids: CASTQRTGRDPINYGYTF. The CDR3 coding sequence is TGTGCCAGCACCCAAAGGACAGGTCGCGACCCAATTAACTATGGCTACACCTTC.

V gene TRBV5-1 combines with J gene TRBJ2-7; maybe TRBD2 (7 bases). This CDR3 is built from 14 residues. The germline V and J ends were trimmed by 4 bases and 6 bases, with 17 bases remaining between them. CDR1 and CDR2 (germline): SGHRS, YFSETQ. CDR3 DNA sequence: TGCGCCAGCAGCCCCGATGGGGGGGCGGGCGAGCAGTACTTC. Its protein product is CASSPDGGAGEQYF.

This clone was found a few times. The chain joins TRBV6-5 to TRBJ1-3; 11 bases fit TRBD1. The V gene's germline CDR1 is MNHEY and CDR2 SVGAGI. Trimming took 6 bases from V and 4 from J; bases not matched to a gene: 5. CDR3 length: 15 residues. The CDR3 DNA reads as TGTGCCAGCAGGGACAGGGGGCCTGGGGGAAACACCATATATTTT. It translates to CASRDRGPGGNTIYF.

This chain uses TRBV2 with TRBJ1-6; 10 bases are a match to TRBD1. The length of the CDR3 is 14 residues. V shed 6 bases, J shed 7 bases, and the junction held 3 bases outside the gene matches. Germline V gives CDR1 SNHLY, CDR2 FYNNEI. CDR3 coding DNA: TGTGCCAGCAGGGGGACAGGGGCCAATTCACCCCTCCACTTT. Translation: CASRGTGANSPLHF.

V and J are TRBV2 and TRBJ1-5, with TRBD1 matching over 9 bases. This CDR3 contains 14 residues. J lost 7 bases, V lost 7 bases, and 8 bases had no gene match. Germline CDR1 and CDR2: SNHLY and FYNNEI. CDR3 DNA: TGTGCCAGCAAGGGGGACAGGGTGGGGCAGCCCCAGCATTTT. Translating gives CASKGDRVGQPQHF.

The chain combines TRBV7-3 with TRBJ2-3, with 8 bases lining up with TRBD2. Germline V gene lookup returns CDR1 SGHTA and CDR2 FQGTGA. The V and J ends lost 0 bases and 2 bases, in that order; junction bases with no gene match: 7. The CDR3 runs to 17 residues. CDR3 region: CASSLTGTRGNTDTQYF. The CDR3 DNA sequence: TGTGCCAGCAGCTTAACGGGGACTAGAGGGAACACAGATACGCAGTATTTT.

This chain connects TRBV4-1 to TRBJ2-7; the match to TRBD1 covers 10 bases. V lost 4 bases to trimming and J lost 7 bases; unmatched junction nucleotides: 13. This CDR3 spans 16 amino acids. Germline loops: CDR1 MGHRA, CDR2 YSYEKL. CDR3 sequence: CASSRVGTGVMGEQYF. The CDR3, as DNA: TGCGCCAGCAGCCGGGTAGGGACAGGGGTCATGGGGGAGCAGTACTTC.

DNA of the CDR3: TGTGCCAGCAGTTACATCCGACAGGGTGCACCCCTCCACTTT. This translates into CASSYIRQGAPLHF. The chain joins TRBV6-6 to TRBJ1-6; 7 bases fit TRBD1. This CDR3 comprises 14 residues. The V gene's germline CDR1 is MNHNY and CDR2 SVGAGI (reference sequence). J lost 11 bases, V lost 2 bases, and 6 bases had no gene match.

The chain links TRBV28 to TRBJ2-5, with a weak D call TRBD1 (6 bases). The CDR3 loop spans 14 amino acids. Germline V gene sequence: CDR1 MDHEN, CDR2 SYDVKM. Trimming left V 4 bases short and J 5 bases short, with 14 bases between. The CDR3 DNA is TGTGCCAGCAGTTCAGGACAGTCGCGGGAGACCCAGTACTTC. Translating gives CASSSGQSRETQYF.

This clone was seen once. This chain links TRBV5-6 with TRBJ1-4; the match to TRBD1 covers 10 bases. Germline CDR1 and CDR2: SGHDT and YYEEEE. Trimming at V came to 4 bases and at J to 13 bases, leaving 10 bases not matched to a gene. CDR3 size: 14 residues. In nucleotides, the CDR3 is TGTGCCAGCAGCCTCCCGGGGGACAGGGGAGGACTGTTTTTT. Translating gives CASSLPGDRGGLFF.

J is TRBJ2-1 and V is TRBV9; the match to TRBD2 covers 8 bases. V was clipped by 2 bases and J by 0 bases; unmatched bases: 10. This CDR3 is built from 18 residues. Germline lookup yields CDR1 SGDLS and CDR2 YYNGEE. The CDR3, as DNA: TGTGCCAGCAGCGTCACCAGCGGGGGCCCCAGCTCCTACAATGAGCAGTTCTTC. Translation: CASSVTSGGPSSYNEQFF. Variable domain in full (rest from reference TRBV9 and TRBJ2-1): DSGVTQTPKHLITATGQRVTLRCSPRSGDLSVYWYQQSLDQGLQFLIQYYNGEERAKGNILERFSAQQFPDLHSELNLSSLELGDSALYFCASSVTSGGPSSYNEQFFGPGTRLTVL.

The chain couples TRBV7-9 to TRBJ2-7, with 9 bases lining up with TRBD1. CDR3 length: 14 residues. With V trimmed by 3 bases and J by 1 base, 1 base remained unmatched. The germline gives CDR1 SEHNR, CDR2 FQNEAQ (reference sequence). CDR3 in DNA: TGTGCCAGCAGCTTGGGGACAGGGTCCTACGAGCAGTACTTC. It specifies CASSLGTGSYEQYF.

The chain couples TRBV5-1 to TRBJ1-1; tentative D call: TRBD1 (5 bases). V was pared by 3 bases and J by 0 bases, with 12 bases between. Germline V lookup: CDR1 SGHRS, CDR2 YFSETQ. The CDR3 contains 15 residues. CDR3 loop: CASSWSGGVNTEAFF. In DNA, the CDR3 is TGCGCCAGCAGCTGGTCCGGGGGGGTGAACACTGAAGCTTTCTTT.

The chain links TRBV15 to TRBJ1-1; possible D gene TRBD1, 5 bases. Germline V gene sequence: CDR1 LNHNV, CDR2 YYDKDF (reference sequence). The ends were cut back, 5 bases at V and 3 bases at J, with 10 bases in the middle. The CDR3 runs 13 residues. The chain's CDR3 is CATSVDRDTEAFF. In nucleotides, the CDR3 is TGTGCCACCAGCGTAGACAGAGACACTGAAGCTTTCTTT.

The CDR3 DNA follows: TGCGCCAGCAGAGGACAGGGCTCCTACGAGCAGTACTTC. It yields the protein CASRGQGSYEQYF. The chain links TRBV5-1 to TRBJ2-7, with TRBD1 identical over 8 bases. The CDR3 is 13 amino acids. In germline, CDR1 is SGHRS, CDR2 YFSETQ. V trimming: 5 bases; J trimming: 0 bases; junction bases outside the gene matches: 1.

The CDR3 region has the DNA TGTGCCAGCAGTGAAGTCAGGGGGCTGCGTCAGCCCCAGCATTTT. Its translation: CASSEVRGLRQPQHF. This chain connects TRBV6-1 to TRBJ1-5; 8 bases are a match to TRBD1. This CDR3 contains 15 residues. Germline trimming cut 1 base from V and 6 bases from J; bases unmatched to any gene: 5. CDR1 is MNHNS, CDR2 SASEGT, per germline.

The chain is built from TRBV30 and TRBJ1-6; 9 nucleotides line up with TRBD1. This CDR3 comprises 12 residues. The trim removed 4 bases at V and 9 bases at J, leaving 1 base unmatched. Germline V gives CDR1 GTSNPN, CDR2 SVGIG (reference sequence). The CDR3 sequence: CAWTTGGSPLHF. The CDR3 DNA sequence: TGTGCCTGGACGACAGGGGGTTCACCCCTCCACTTT.

The chain is built from TRBV21-1 and TRBJ2-7; TRBD1, the table's D call, lacks a check against the DNA. TRBV21-1 is shown as a pseudogene. This CDR3 has 20 residues. The CDR3 nucleotides read TGTGCCAGCAGCACCCAAGGAGTGGACAGGGGAGATCGTAGAACCTACGAGCAGTACTTC. It translates to CASSTQGVDRGDRRTYEQYF.

V usage is TRBV18 and J usage is TRBJ2-1; possible D gene TRBD1, 6 bases. V shed 1 base and J shed 4 bases, with 14 bases lying between them. The CDR3 runs 16 residues. Germline V gene sequence: CDR1 KGHSH, CDR2 LQKENI. CDR3 DNA sequence: TGTGCCAGCTCACCACGGTGGGGGCAAGGGTACAATGAGCAGTTCTTC. As protein: CASSPRWGQGYNEQFF.

The chain combines TRBV28 with TRBJ2-3; TRBD2 might be the D (5 bases). The CDR3 covers 14 residues. Germline lookup yields CDR1 MDHEN and CDR2 SYDVKM. V was shortened by 2 bases and J by 0 bases, with 6 bases between the two germline ends. The CDR3 loop reads CASSLGGSTDTQYF. The CDR3 coding sequence is TGTGCCAGCAGTTTAGGCGGGAGCACAGATACGCAGTATTTT.

The chain has TRBV12-3 or TRBV12-4 and TRBJ1-5, with D uncertain. V lost 3 bases, J lost 4 bases, and 4 bases lay in between. This CDR3 comprises 12 residues. The CDR3 loop reads CASSLLNQPQHF. The CDR3, as DNA: TGTGCCAGCAGTTTGTTAAATCAGCCCCAGCATTTT.

The rearrangement joins TRBV6-5 to TRBJ2-1; possibly TRBD2 for D (5 bases). CDR1 is MNHEY, CDR2 SVGAGI, per germline. The V gene lost 0 bases and the J gene lost 11 bases, with 14 bases spanning the gap. The length of the CDR3 is 14 residues. The CDR3 region is CASSYSRGNDKQFF. As DNA, the CDR3 is TGTGCCAGCAGTTACTCGAGAGGGAATGATAAGCAGTTCTTC.

V is TRBV3-1 (or the pseudogene TRBV3-2) and J is TRBJ2-2, with D possibly matching TRBD2 (5 bases). Germline lookup yields CDR1 LGHDT and CDR2 YNNKEL (reference sequence). V lost 5 bases and J lost 4, with 17 bases in between. The CDR3 covers 16 residues. The CDR3 DNA follows: TGTGCCAGCAGCTCCGGGGAGACCCCGGGCACCGGGGAGCTGTTTTTT. Encoded protein: CASSSGETPGTGELFF.

This rearrangement joins TRBV6-5 to TRBJ1-6; maybe TRBD1 (5 bases). CDR1 and CDR2 (germline): MNHEY, SVGAGI. The CDR3 totals 15 residues. V lost 6 bases to trimming and J lost 10 bases, with 19 bases between them. Here the CDR3 DNA reads TGTGCCAGCAGCGAGGAAGGAGGGGTTTCCTCACCCCTCCACTTT. Its translation is CASSEEGGVSSPLHF.